This T cell receptor beta chain was observed in a study of pediatric ulcerative colitis. Study-level background: Most patients had pancolitis, and two had left-sided colitis.

During colonoscopy, one to two rectal pinch biopsies were collected. The method was immunoSEQ multiplex PCR; TCRdb's version includes in-frame clones alone and lacks a portion of them. The table records tens of thousands of clones, about 81% of them present only once. Points from the study as a whole: Rectal pinch biopsies may include blood-derived T cells. Ulcerative colitis patients shared more blood-rectal clones than controls.

On this clone: What it binds is not known.

CDR3 length: 13 amino acids. Between the trimmed V and J ends, which lost 0 bases and 4 bases, there was a span of 7 bases. Germline V gene data show CDR1 as SGHDT and CDR2 as YYEEEE. The material sequenced was gut tissue. The rearrangement joins TRBV5-6 to TRBJ1-2; the D is unclear. This clonotype originated in a boy between 10 and 17 years old with mild ulcerative colitis. The CDR3 nucleotides read TGTGCCAGCAGCTTGGTCAGGTTCTATGGCTACACCTTC. It is translated as CASSLVRFYGYTF.